Only a few counts were recorded for the clone carrying this T cell receptor beta chain. Its antigen is not known. A single record per CDR3 protein comes from TCRdb applying MiXCR to the 5' RACE reads. The sample shows more than 90,000 distinct CDR3 sequences, roughly 8.9% of them seen only once. V was pared by 1 base and J by 0 bases, with 14 bases between. In germline, CDR1 is SEHNR, CDR2 FQNEAQ (reference sequence). This CDR3 has 17 residues. This record belongs to a study of T cells after yellow fever vaccination. Study results and caveats: Boosting was followed by the reappearance of most primary-vaccination clones (about 97% CD4, 70% to 90% CD8).

The chain uses TRBV7-9 and TRBJ2-3, with a possible D match to TRBD2 (7 bases). The clonotype originates from a man aged 25-40 years who received the YFV17D yellow fever vaccine. The input for sequencing was CD8+ T cells sorted from PBMCs, taken 45 days after the yellow fever booster vaccination. CDR3 sequence reads: CASSLEGGTASTDTQYF. In DNA, the CDR3 is TGTGCCAGCAGCTTAGAGGGGGGGACGGCTAGCACAGATACGCAGTATTTT.